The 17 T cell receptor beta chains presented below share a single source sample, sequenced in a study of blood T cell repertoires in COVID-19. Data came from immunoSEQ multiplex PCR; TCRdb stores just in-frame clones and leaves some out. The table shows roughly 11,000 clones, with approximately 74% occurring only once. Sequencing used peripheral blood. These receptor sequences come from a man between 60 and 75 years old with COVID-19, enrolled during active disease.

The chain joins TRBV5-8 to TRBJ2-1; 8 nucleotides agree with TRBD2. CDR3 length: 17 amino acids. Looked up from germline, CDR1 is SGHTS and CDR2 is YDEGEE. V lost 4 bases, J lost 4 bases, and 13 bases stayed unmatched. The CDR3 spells CASSPEGGTRFYNEQFF. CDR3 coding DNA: TGTGCCAGCAGCCCAGAAGGTGGGACTAGATTTTACAATGAGCAGTTCTTC.

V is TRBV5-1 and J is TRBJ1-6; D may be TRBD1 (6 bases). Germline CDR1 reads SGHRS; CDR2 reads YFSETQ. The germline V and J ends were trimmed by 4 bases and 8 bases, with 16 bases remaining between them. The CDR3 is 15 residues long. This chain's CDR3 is CASSVLGGVDSPLHF. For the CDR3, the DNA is TGCGCCAGCAGCGTTCTTGGGGGCGTGGATTCACCCCTCCACTTT.

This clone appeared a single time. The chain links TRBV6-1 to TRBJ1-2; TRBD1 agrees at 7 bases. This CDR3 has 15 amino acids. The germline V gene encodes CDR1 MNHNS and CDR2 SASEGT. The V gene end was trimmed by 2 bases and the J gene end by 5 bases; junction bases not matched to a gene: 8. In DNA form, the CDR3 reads TGTGCCAGCAGTGAAACCCGACAGGGTGGGTATGGCTACACCTTC. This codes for CASSETRQGGYGYTF.

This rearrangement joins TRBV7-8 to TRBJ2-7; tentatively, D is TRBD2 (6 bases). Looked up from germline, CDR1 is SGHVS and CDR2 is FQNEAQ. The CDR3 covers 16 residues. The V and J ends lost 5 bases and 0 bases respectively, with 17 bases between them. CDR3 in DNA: TGTGCCAGCAGCCCCCCCCGACGGGGGAGCTCCTACGAGCAGTACGTC. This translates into CASSPPRRGSSYEQYV.

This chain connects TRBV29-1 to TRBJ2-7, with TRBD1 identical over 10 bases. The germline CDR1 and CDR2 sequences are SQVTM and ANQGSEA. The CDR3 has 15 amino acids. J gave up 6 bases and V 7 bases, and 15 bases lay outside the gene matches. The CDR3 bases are TGCAGCGCTACAACCGACAGGGGGCCAGAGGGCGAGCAGTACTTC. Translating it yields CSATTDRGPEGEQYF.

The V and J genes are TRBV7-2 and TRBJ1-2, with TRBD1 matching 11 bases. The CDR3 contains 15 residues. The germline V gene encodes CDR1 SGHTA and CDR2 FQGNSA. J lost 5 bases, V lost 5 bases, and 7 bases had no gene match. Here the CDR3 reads CASSQDRGLGYGYTF. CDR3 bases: TGTGCCAGCAGCCAGGACAGGGGGCTGGGTTATGGCTACACCTTC.

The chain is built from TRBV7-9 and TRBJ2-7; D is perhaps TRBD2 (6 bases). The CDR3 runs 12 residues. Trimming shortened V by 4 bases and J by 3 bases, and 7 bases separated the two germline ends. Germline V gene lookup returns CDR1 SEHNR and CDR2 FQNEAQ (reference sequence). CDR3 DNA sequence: TGTGCCAGCAGCTGGGGGGACTACGAGCAGTACTTC. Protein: CASSWGDYEQYF.

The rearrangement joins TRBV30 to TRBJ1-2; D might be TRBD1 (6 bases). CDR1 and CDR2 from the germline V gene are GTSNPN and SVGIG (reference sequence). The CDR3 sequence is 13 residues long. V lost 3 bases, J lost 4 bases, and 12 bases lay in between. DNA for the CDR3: TGTGCCTGGAGGAGACAGGACATCTATGGCTACACCTTC. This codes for CAWRRQDIYGYTF. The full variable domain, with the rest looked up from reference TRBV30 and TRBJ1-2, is SQTIHQWPATLVQPVGSPLSLECTVEGTSNPNLYWYRQAAGRGLQLLFYSVGIGQISSEVPQNLSASRPQDRQFILSSKKLLLSDSGFYLCAWRRQDIYGYTFGSGTRLTVV.

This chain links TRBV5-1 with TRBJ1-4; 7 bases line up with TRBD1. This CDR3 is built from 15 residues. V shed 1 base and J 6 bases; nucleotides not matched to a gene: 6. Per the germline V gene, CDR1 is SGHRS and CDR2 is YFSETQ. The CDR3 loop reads CASSLSWDSYEKLFF. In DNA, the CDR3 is TGCGCCAGCAGCTTGTCGTGGGACAGCTATGAAAAACTGTTTTTT.

The CDR3 nucleotides read TGCGCCAGCAGCGAAACAGGGACCCATGGCTACACCTTC. It is translated as CASSETGTHGYTF. The genes are TRBV5-1 and TRBJ1-2; the D gene is possibly TRBD1 (6 bases). CDR1 and CDR2 from the germline V gene are SGHRS and YFSETQ. This CDR3 has 13 amino acids. Trimming left V 4 bases short and J 6 bases short, with 13 bases between.

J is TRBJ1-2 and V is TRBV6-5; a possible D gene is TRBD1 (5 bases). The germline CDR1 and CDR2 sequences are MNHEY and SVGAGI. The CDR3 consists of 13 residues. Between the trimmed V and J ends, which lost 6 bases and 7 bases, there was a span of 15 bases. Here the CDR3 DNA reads TGTGCCAGCAGCCGAGGACAAAACGGTGGCTACACCTTC. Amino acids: CASSRGQNGGYTF.

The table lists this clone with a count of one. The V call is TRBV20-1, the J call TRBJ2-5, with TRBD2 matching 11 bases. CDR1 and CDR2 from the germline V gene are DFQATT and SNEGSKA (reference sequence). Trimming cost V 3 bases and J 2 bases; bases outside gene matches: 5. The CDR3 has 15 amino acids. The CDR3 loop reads CSASTPSGRQETQYF. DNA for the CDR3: TGCAGTGCTAGTACTCCTAGCGGGAGGCAAGAGACCCAGTACTTC.

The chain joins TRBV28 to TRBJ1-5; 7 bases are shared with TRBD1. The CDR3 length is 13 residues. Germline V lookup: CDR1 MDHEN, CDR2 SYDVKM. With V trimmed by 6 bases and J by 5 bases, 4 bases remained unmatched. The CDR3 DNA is TGTGCCAGCAGAAGACAGGGCGATCAGCCCCAGCATTTT. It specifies CASRRQGDQPQHF.

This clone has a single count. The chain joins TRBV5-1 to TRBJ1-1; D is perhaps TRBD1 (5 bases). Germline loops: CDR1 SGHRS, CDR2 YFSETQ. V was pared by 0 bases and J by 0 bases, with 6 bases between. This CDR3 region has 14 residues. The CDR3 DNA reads TGCGCCAGCAGCTTGGACAGGATGAACACTGAAGCTTTCTTT. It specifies CASSLDRMNTEAFF.

The CDR3 is CASSVVERGEQFF. DNA of the CDR3: TGTGCCAGCAGCGTAGTAGAGCGGGGTGAGCAGTTCTTC. The chain links TRBV9 to TRBJ2-1; TRBD2 matches 7 bases. Germline V CDR1 and CDR2: SGDLS, YYNGEE. CDR3 length: 13 amino acids. J was trimmed by 9 bases and V by 0 bases; bases with no gene match: 3.

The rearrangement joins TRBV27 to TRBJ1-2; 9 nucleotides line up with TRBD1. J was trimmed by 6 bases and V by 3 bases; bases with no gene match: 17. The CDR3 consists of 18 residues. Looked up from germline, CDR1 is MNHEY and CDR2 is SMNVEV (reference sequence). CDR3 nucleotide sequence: TGTGCCAGCAGTTTCCCTCGGTTCTTCCGGACAGGGGCACATGGCTACACCTTC. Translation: CASSFPRFFRTGAHGYTF.

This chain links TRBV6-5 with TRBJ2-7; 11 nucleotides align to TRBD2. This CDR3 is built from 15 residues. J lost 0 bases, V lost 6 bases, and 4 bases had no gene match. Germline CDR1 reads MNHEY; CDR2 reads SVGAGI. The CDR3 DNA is TGTGCCAGCAGGTCCCTAGCGGGAGGCTCCTACGAGCAGTACGTC. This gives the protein CASRSLAGGSYEQYV.